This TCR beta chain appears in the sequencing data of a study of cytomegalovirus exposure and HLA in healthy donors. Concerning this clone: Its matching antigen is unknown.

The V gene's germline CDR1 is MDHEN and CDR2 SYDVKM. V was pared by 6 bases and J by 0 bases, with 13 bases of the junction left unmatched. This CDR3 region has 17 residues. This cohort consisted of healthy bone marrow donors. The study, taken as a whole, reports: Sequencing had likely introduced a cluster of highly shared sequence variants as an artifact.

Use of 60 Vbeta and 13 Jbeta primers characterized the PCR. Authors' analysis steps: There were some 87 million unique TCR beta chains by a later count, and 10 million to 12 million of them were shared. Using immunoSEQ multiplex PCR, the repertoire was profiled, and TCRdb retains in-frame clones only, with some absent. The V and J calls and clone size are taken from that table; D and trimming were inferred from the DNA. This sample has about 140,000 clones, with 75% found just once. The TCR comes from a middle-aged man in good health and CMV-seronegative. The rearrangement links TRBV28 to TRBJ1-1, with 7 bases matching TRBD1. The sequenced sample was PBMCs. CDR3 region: CASSPAGRQGLNTEAFF. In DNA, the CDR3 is TGTGCCAGCAGCCCCGCTGGGAGACAGGGACTGAACACTGAAGCTTTCTTT. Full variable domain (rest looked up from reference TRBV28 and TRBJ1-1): DVKVTQSSRYLVKRTGEKVFLECVQDMDHENMFWYRQDPGLGLRLIYFSYDVKMKEKGDIPEGYSVSREKKERFSLILESASTNQTSMYLCASSPAGRQGLNTEAFFGQGTRLTVV.